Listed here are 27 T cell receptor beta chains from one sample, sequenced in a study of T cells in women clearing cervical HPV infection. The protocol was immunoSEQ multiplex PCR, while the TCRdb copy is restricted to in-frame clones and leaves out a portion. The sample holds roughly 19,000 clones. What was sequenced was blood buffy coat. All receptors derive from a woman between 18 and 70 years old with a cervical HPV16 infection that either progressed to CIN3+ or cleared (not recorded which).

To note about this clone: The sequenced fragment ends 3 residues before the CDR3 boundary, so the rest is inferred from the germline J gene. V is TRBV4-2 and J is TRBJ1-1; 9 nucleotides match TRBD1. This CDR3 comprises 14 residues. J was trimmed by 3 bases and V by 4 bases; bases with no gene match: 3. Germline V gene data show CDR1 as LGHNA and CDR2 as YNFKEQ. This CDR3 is CASSPRQGDTEAFF. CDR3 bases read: TGTGCCAGCAGCCCGAGACAGGGGGACACTGAA.

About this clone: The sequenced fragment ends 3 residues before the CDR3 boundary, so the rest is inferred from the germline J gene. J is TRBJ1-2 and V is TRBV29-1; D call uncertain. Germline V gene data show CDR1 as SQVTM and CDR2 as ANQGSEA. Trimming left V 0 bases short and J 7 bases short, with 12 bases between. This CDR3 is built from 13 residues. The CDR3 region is CSVEDRGAGGYTF. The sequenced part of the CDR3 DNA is TGCAGCGTTGAAGATCGTGGTGCGGGTGGC.

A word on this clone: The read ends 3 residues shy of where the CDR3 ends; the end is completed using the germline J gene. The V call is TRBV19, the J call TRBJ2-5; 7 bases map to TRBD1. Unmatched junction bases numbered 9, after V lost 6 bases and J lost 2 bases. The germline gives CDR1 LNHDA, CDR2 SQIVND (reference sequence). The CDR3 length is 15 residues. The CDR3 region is CASSLGQNLQETQYF. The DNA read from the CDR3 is TGTGCCAGTAGCCTGGGACAGAACCTTCAAGAGACC. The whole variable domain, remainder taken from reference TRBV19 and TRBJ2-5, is DGGITQSPKYLFRKEGQNVTLSCEQNLNHDAMYWYRQDPGQGLRLIYYSQIVNDFQKGDIAEGYSVSREKKESFPLTVTSAQKNPTAFYLCASSLGQNLQETQYFGPGTRLLVL.

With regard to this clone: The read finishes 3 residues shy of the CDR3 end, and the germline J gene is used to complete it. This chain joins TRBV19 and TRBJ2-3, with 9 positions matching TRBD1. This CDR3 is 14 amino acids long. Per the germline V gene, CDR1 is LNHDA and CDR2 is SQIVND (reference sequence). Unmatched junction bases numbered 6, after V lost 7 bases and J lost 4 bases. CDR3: CASNPRDRADTQYF. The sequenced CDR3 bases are TGTGCCAGTAATCCCAGGGACAGGGCAGATACG.

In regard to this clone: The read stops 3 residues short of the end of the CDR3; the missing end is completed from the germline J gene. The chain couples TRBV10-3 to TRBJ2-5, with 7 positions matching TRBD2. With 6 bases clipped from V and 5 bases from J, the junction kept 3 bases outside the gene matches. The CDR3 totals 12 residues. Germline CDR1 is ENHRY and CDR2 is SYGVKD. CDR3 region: CAIRGGEETQYF. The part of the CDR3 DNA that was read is TGTGCCATCAGGGGAGGGGAGGAGACC.

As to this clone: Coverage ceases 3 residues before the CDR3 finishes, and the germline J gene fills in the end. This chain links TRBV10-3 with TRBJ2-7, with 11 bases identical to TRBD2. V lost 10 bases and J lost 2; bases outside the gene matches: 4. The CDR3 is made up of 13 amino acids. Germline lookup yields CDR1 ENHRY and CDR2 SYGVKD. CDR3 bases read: TGTGCCACCGGACTAGCGGGCGCCTACGAG. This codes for CATGLAGAYE. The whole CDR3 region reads CATGLAGAYEQYF.

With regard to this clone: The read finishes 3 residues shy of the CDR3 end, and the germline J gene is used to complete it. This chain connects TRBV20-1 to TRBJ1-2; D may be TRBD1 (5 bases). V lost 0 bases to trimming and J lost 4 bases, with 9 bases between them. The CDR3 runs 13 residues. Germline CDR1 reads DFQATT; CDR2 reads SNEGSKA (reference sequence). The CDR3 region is CSARDRVAYGYTF. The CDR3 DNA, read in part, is TGCAGTGCTAGAGACAGGGTGGCCTATGGC.

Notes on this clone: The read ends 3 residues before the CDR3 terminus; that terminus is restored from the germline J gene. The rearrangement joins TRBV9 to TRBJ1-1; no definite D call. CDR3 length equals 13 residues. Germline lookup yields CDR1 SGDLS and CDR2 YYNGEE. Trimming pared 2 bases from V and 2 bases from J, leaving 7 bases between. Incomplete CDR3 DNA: TGTGCCAGCAGCGTTTACAGAAACACTGAA. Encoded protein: CASSVYRNTE. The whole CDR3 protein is CASSVYRNTEAFF.

This CDR3 reads CASSIGQGELETAFF. The sequenced CDR3 bases are TGTGCCAGTAGTATAGGTCAGGGTGAGTTAGAGACA. The V gene is TRBV19, the J gene TRBJ1-1; TRBD1 is a possible D gene (5 bases). The CDR3 is cut off 3 residues early in the read; its end comes from the germline J gene. There are 15 residues in the CDR3. Germline CDR1 LNHDA, CDR2 SQIVND (reference sequence).

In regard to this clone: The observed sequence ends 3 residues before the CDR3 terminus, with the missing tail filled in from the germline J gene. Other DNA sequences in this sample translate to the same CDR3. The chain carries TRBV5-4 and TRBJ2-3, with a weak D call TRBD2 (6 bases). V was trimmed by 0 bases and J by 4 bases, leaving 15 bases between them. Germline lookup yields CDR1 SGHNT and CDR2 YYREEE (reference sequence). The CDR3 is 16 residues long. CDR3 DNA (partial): TGTGCCAGCAGCTTGGGGCAGGGAGGTTTGGCAGATACG. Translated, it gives CASSLGQGGLADT. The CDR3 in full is CASSLGQGGLADTQYF.

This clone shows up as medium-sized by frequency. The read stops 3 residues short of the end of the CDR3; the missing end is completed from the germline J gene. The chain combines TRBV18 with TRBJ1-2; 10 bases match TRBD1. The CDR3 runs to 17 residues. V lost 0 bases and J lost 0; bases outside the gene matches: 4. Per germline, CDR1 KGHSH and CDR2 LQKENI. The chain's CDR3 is CASSPPGQGISNYGYTF. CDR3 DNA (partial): TGTGCCAGCTCACCACCGGGACAGGGGATATCTAACTATGGC.

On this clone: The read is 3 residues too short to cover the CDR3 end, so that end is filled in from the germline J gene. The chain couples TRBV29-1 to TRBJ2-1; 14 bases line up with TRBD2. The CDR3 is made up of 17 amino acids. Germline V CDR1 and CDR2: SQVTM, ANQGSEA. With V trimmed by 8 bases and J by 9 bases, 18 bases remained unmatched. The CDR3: CSIQSSGTSGSGGEQFF. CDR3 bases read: TGCAGCATCCAGAGCTCCGGGACTAGCGGGAGTGGAGGTGAG.

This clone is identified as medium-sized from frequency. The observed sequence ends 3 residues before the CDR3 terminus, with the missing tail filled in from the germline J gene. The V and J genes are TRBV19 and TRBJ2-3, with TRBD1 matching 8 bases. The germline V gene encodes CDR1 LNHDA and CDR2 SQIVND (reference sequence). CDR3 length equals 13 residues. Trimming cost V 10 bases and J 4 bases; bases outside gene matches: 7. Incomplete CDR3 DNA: TGTGCCACCGGACAGGGCCTAGCAGATACG. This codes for CATGQGLADT. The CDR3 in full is CATGQGLADTQYF.

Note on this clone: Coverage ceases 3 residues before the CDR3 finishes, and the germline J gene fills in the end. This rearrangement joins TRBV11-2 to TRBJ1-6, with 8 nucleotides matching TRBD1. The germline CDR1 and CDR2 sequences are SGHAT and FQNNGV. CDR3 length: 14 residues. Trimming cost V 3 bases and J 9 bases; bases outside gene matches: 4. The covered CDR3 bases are TGTGCCAGCAGCTTCGGGGACAGGTCTTCACCC. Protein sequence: CASSFGDRSSP. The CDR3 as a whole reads CASSFGDRSSPLHF.

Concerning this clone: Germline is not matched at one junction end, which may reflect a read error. Partial CDR3 DNA: TGTGCCAGCTCCCCCGCCTCGGAAGTGGACACTGAC. Translated: CASSPASEVDTD. In full, the CDR3 is CASSPASEVDTDAFF. The chain joins TRBV18 to TRBJ1-1, with D maybe TRBD1 (5 bases). The read comes to an end 3 residues before the CDR3 does, leaving the germline J gene to fill in the end. The germline gives CDR1 KGHSH, CDR2 LQKENI. This CDR3 is 15 amino acids long.

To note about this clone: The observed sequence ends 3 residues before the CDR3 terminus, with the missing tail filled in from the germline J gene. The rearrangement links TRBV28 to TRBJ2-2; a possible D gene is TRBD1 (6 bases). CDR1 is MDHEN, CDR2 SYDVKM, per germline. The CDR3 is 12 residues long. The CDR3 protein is CASDRTNSPLFF. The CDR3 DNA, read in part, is TGTGCCAGCGACAGGACAAATTCACCG.

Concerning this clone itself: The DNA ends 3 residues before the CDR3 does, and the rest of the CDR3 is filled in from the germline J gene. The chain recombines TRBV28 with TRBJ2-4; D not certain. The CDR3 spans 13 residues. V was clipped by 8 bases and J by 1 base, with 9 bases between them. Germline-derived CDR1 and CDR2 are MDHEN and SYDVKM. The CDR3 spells CASGPHAKNIQYF. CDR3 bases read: TGTGCCAGCGGCCCCCACGCCAAAAACATT.

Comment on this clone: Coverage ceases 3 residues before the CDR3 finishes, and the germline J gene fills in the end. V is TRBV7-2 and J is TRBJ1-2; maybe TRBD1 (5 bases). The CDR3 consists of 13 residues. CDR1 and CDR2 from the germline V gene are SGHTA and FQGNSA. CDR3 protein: CASSTGGEDTYTF. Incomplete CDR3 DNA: TGTGCCAGCAGCACCGGGGGGGAAGATACC.

The CDR3 bases that were read are TGCAGTGTCCCTTCGAAGCTCAATGAG. Translating it yields CSVPSKLNE. The CDR3 reads in full as CSVPSKLNEQFF. The gene calls are TRBV20-1 and TRBJ2-1; D is unclear. The DNA ends 3 residues before the CDR3 does, and the rest of the CDR3 is filled in from the germline J gene. V was pared by 7 bases and J by 6 bases, with 13 bases between. Germline-derived CDR1 and CDR2 are DFQATT and SNEGSKA (reference sequence). The CDR3 length is 12 residues.

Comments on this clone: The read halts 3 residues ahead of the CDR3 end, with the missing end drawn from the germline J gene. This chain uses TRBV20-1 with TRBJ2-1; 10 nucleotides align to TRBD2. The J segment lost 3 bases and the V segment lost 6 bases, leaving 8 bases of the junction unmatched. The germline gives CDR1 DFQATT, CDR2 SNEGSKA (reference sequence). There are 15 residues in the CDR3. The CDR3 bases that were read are TGCAGTGCCAACCCACTAGCGGGGAGCTACAATGAG. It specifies CSANPLAGSYNE. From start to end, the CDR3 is CSANPLAGSYNEQFF.

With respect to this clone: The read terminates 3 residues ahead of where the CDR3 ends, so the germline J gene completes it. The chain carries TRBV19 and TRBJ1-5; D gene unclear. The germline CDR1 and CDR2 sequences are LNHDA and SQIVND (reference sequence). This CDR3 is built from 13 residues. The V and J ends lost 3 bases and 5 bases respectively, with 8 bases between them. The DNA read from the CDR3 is TGTGCCAGTAGTATCCCAGGCGATCAGCCC. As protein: CASSIPGDQP. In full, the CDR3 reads CASSIPGDQPQHF.

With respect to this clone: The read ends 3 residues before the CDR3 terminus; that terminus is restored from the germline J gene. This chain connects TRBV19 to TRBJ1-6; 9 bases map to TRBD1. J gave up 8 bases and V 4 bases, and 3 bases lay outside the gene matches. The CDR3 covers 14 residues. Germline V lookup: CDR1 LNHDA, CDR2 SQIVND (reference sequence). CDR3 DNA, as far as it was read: TGTGCCAGTAGTACGGGACAGGGAGATTCACCC. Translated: CASSTGQGDSP. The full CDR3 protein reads CASSTGQGDSPLHF. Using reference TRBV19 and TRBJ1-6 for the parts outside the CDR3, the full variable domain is DGGITQSPKYLFRKEGQNVTLSCEQNLNHDAMYWYRQDPGQGLRLIYYSQIVNDFQKGDIAEGYSVSREKKESFPLTVTSAQKNPTAFYLCASSTGQGDSPLHFGNGTRLTVT.

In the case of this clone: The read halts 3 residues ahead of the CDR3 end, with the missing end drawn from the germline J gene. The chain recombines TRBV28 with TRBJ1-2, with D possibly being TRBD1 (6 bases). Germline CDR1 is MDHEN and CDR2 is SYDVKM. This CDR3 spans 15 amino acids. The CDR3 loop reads CASSSLRAGDRGYTF. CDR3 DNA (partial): TGTGCCAGCAGCTCACTACGGGCAGGGGATAGGGGC.

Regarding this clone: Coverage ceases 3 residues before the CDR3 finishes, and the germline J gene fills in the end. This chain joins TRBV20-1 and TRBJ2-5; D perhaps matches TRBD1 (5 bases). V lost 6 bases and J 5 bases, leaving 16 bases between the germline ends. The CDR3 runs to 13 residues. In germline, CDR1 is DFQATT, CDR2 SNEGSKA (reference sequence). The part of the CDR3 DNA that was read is TGCAGTGCACCTACGAGGACAAGGGAGACC. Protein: CSAPTRTRET. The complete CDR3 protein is CSAPTRTRETQYF.

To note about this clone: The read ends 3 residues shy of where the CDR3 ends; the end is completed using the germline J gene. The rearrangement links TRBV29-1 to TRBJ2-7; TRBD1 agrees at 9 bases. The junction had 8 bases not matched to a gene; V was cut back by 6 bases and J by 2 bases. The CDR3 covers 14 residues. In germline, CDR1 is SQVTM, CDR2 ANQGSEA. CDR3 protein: CSVGRTGATYEQYF. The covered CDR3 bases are TGCAGCGTAGGCCGGACAGGGGCGACCTACGAG.

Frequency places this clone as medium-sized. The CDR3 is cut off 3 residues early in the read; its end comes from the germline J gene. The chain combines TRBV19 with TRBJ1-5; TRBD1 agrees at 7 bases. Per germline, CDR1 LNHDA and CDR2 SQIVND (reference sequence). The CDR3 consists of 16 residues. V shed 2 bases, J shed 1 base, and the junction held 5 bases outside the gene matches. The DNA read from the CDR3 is TGTGCCAGTAGTATATGGGCAGGGGGGAGCAATCAGCCC. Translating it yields CASSIWAGGSNQP. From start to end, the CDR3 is CASSIWAGGSNQPQHF.

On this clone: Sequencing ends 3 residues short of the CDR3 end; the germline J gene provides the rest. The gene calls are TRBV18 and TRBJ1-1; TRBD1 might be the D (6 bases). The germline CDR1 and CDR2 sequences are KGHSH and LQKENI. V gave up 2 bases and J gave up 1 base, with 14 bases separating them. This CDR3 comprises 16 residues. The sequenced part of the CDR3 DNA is TGTGCCAGCTCACCATCCCGACAGGCGTCGAACACTGAA. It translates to CASSPSRQASNTE. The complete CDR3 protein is CASSPSRQASNTEAFF.